This T cell receptor (beta chain) was identified during a study of human T cells and chemical hapten exposure. V was pared by 2 bases and J by 8 bases, with 19 bases between. There are 16 residues in the CDR3. Germline CDR1 SGHTA, CDR2 FQGNSA. MiXCR, run by TCRdb on the RACE reads, gives a single entry per CDR3 protein. This sample has under 300,000 distinct CDR3 sequences; about 7.7% occur once, and the top ten carry around 1.2%. Documented time point: pre-sensitization, week 0. This sample's treatment: therapeutic diphenylcyclopropenone sensitization with weekly scalp DPC. The V gene is TRBV7-2, the J gene TRBJ2-1; no definite D call. The sequence was obtained from a young man with alopecia areata. Some clones in this sample may be carry-over from other donors' samples. Material: whole blood, obtained in connection with sensitization to the hapten diphenylcyclopropenone (DPC). CDR3 in amino acids: CASSLSLIGLKDEQFF. The CDR3 nucleotides read TGTGCCAGCAGCTTATCCCTCATAGGGTTAAAGGATGAGCAGTTCTTC.